This TCR beta chain was obtained from a study of chemoradiotherapy in HPV16-positive cancers. Assay: immunoSEQ multiplex PCR; the TCRdb copy retains only in-frame clones and omits some. The table records roughly 32,000 clones, 89% of them present only once. CDR3 length equals 12 residues. Germline V gives CDR1 SGHNT, CDR2 YENEEA. The sequences come from blood, collected from a patient who underwent chemoradiotherapy. The clonotype comes from a human donor with HPV-associated anogenital cancer. V usage is TRBV11-3 and J usage is TRBJ2-5; the D call may be TRBD1 or TRBD2 (5 bases each). Gene TRBJ2-7 matches the end of the DNA better, so the J call may be wrong. The CDR3 loop reads CASSLGGFEQYF. DNA of the CDR3: TGTGCCAGCAGCCTTGGGGGTTTCGAGCAGTACTTC.